The rows below give T cell receptor beta chains drawn from one sample of a study of cytomegalovirus exposure and HLA in healthy donors. The assay was immunoSEQ multiplex PCR, and TCRdb's table has in-frame clones only and misses some. The table has around 190,000 clones, about 78% seen once. Sequences were obtained from PBMCs. Source of these receptors: a middle-aged man in good health and CMV-seronegative. Both conserved end residues are part of each CDR3. The D gene is left open where the match is weak. Clone size is stated in some rows and not others, as once, few, many or a class when expanded.

V,D,J,size,DNA,CDR3
TRBV6-6,-,TRBJ1-2,-,TGTGCCACCAGGGAGGGGAGTAGCTATGGCTACACCTTC,CATREGSSYGYTF
TRBV4-3,-,TRBJ2-5,-,TGCGCCAGCAGCCAATGGGGGGTAGGGACCCAGTACTTC,CASSQWGVGTQYF
TRBV4-1,TRBD2,TRBJ2-2,-,TGCGCCAGCAGCCGTACTAGCGGGGGAGTTAACACCGGGGAGCTGTTTTTT,CASSRTSGGVNTGELFF
TRBV7-9,TRBD1,TRBJ1-1,-,TGTGCCAGCAGCTCTGGGCAGGGGGACACTGAAGCTTTCTTT,CASSSGQGDTEAFF
TRBV7-9,-,TRBJ1-1,-,TGTGCCAGCAGCTCCTCAGGGGTCAGGGACACTGAAGCTTTCTTT,CASSSSGVRDTEAFF
TRBV27,-,TRBJ1-3,-,TGTGCCAGCGCCTCGGACAGAAGAAACACCATATATTTT,CASASDRRNTIYF
TRBV9,-,TRBJ2-4,-,TGTGCCAGCAGCGCCAGGGTAGCCAAAAACATTCAGTACTTC,CASSARVAKNIQYF
TRBV9,-,TRBJ2-3,-,TGTGCCAGCAGCGTAACAGGGTACACAGATACGCAGTATTTT,CASSVTGYTDTQYF
TRBV10-1,-,TRBJ1-4,-,TGCGCCAGCAGTGAGTCGGGGGGGAAACTGTTTTTT,CASSESGGKLFF
TRBV2,TRBD2,TRBJ2-3,once,TGTGCCAGCAGTGATGGGGCGGGGGGGCCCCCAGATACGCAGTATTTT,CASSDGAGGPPDTQYF
TRBV14,-,TRBJ2-3,-,TGTGCCAGCAGCCAAGATCGAGGGGGGGAGAAAGATACGCAGTATTTT,CASSQDRGGEKDTQYF
TRBV7-9,-,TRBJ2-7,-,TGTGCCAGCAGCCCTACCCTAGCAGCTGGCGAGCAGTACTTC,CASSPTLAAGEQYF
TRBV7-2,-,TRBJ2-2,-,TGTGCCAGCAGCTTAGCGCCCCGGGCGGGTGCGAGGGGGGAGCTGTTTTTT,CASSLAPRAGARGELFF
TRBV9,TRBD2,TRBJ2-1,-,TGTGCCAGCAGCGACCGACTAGCGACCTACAATGAGCAGTTCTTC,CASSDRLATYNEQFF
TRBV18,TRBD2,TRBJ2-3,-,TGTGCCAGCTCGTCTACTAGCGCAGATACGCAGTATTTT,CASSSTSADTQYF
TRBV6-5,-,TRBJ1-6,few,TGTGCCAGCAGTTACTCCTACGAGGCCCGGAATTCACCCCTCCACTTT,CASSYSYEARNSPLHF
TRBV29-1,-,TRBJ2-6,few,TGCAGCGCCTTTGCTGGGGCCAACGTCCTGACTTTC,CSAFAGANVLTF
TRBV6-1,-,TRBJ1-6,-,TGTGCCAGCCGAGGAGACGGATATAATTCACCCCTCCACTTT,CASRGDGYNSPLHF
TRBV4-1,TRBD2,TRBJ2-2,-,TGCGCCAGCAGCCAAGATGTCGGCTTAGCGGGGAACACCGGGGAGCTGTTTTTT,CASSQDVGLAGNTGELFF
TRBV6-1,TRBD1,TRBJ1-2,once,TGTGCCAGCATTAGGACAGGGGAGGGTGGCTACACCTTC,CASIRTGEGGYTF
TRBV19,TRBD1,TRBJ1-5,-,TGTGCCAGCCCCAACAGGGGGCTAGATCAGCCCCAGCATTTT,CASPNRGLDQPQHF
TRBV7-9,-,TRBJ2-3,-,TGTGCCAGCAGCTTTGGGGGGATGAGCACAGATACGCAGTATTTT,CASSFGGMSTDTQYF
TRBV2,-,TRBJ2-5,-,TGTGCCAGCCGGACAGATCAAGAGACCCAGTACTTC,CASRTDQETQYF
TRBV15,TRBD1,TRBJ2-7,-,TGTGCCACCAGCAGGGAACAGGGGGCCGCCTACGAGCAGTACTTC,CATSREQGAAYEQYF
TRBV14,TRBD1,TRBJ1-2,-,TGTGCCAGCAGCCAAGGGTTAGAGAGGGGGCAATATGGCTACACCTTC,CASSQGLERGQYGYTF
TRBV5-4,-,TRBJ1-1,few,TGTGCCAGCAGCTCCGGGGGAATGAACACTGAAGCTTTCTTT,CASSSGGMNTEAFF
TRBV18,-,TRBJ1-1,-,TGTGCCAGCTGTAAGACAGCGAACACTGAAGCTTTCTTT,CASCKTANTEAFF
TRBV7-2,-,TRBJ2-5,-,TGTGCCAGCAGCAGGGCCCAGGGGATCGAGACCCAGTACTTC,CASSRAQGIETQYF